These T cell receptor beta chains were read from a single sample in a study of OX40 agonist ivuxolimab in advanced cancers. Sequencing used immunoSEQ multiplex PCR; TCRdb keeps in-frame clones, though not all of them. The sample yields around 150,000 clones, about nine tenths seen once. Specimen: CD4+ or CD8+ T cells sorted from blood, collected in a trial of the OX40 agonist ivuxolimab. These receptors were collected from an adult with an advanced solid tumor such as melanoma, head and neck, liver or kidney cancer. CDR3s include the opening cysteine and the closing phenylalanine or tryptophan. The D gene is left open where the match is weak. Only part of the rows carry a size: once, few, many, or a class if the clone is expanded.

>TRBJ1-2|.|TRBV25-1|.
CASSDRGYGYTF
TGTGCCAGCAGTGACAGGGGCTATGGCTACACCTTC
>TRBJ2-5|.|TRBV7-8|.
CASSFQAAKEETQYF
TGTGCCAGCAGCTTCCAAGCGGCCAAAGAAGAGACCCAGTACTTC
>TRBJ1-4|TRBD1|TRBV4-2|.
CASSQDSLNSRGGYEKLFF
TGTGCCAGCAGCCAAGACAGTTTAAATTCGAGAGGGGGCTATGAAAAACTGTTTTTT
>TRBJ1-4|.|TRBV6-4|.
CASSDFYLDRSNEKLFF
TGTGCCAGCAGTGACTTCTACCTCGACAGGTCTAACGAAAAACTGTTTTTT
>TRBJ2-1|TRBD2|TRBV29-1|.
CSVEDPGTSGYNEQFF
TGCAGCGTTGAAGATCCCGGGACTAGCGGTTACAATGAGCAGTTCTTC
>TRBJ2-1|.|TRBV7-9|.
CASSLAGGTNEQFF
TGTGCCAGCAGCTTAGCGGGAGGAACCAATGAGCAGTTCTTC
>TRBJ2-5|TRBD2|TRBV7-9|.
CASSLGSVAGAETQYF
TGTGCCAGCAGCTTAGGTTCGGTAGCGGGAGCTGAGACCCAGTACTTC
>TRBJ2-3|TRBD1|TRBV29-1|.
CSAPGQGRGDTQYF
TGCAGCGCCCCGGGACAGGGTAGGGGAGATACGCAGTATTTT
>TRBJ1-3|.|TRBV5-6|.
CASSFASGNTIYF
TGTGCCAGCAGCTTCGCCTCTGGAAACACCATATATTTT
>TRBJ1-3|.|TRBV30|.
CAWSPYATAGNTIYF
TGTGCCTGGTCCCCGTACGCCACGGCCGGAAACACCATATATTTT
>TRBJ2-2|.|TRBV5-1|.
CASSAGVAGELFF
TGCGCCAGCAGCGCAGGGGTGGCCGGGGAGCTGTTTTTT
>TRBJ1-2|.|TRBV7-2|.
CASSTLGRDGYTF
TGTGCCAGCAGCACCCTTGGCAGGGATGGCTACACCTTC
>TRBJ2-7|.|TRBV19|once
CASSIEDSTYEQYF
TGTGCCAGTAGTATAGAGGACAGTACCTACGAGCAGTACTTC
>TRBJ1-1|.|TRBV9|once
CASSADRSNTEAFF
TGTGCCAGCAGCGCCGACAGGTCGAACACTGAAGCTTTCTTT
>TRBJ2-1|.|TRBV6-1|.
CASSEWESSGQFF
TGTGCCAGCAGTGAATGGGAAAGTAGCGGGCAGTTCTTC
>TRBJ1-4|TRBD1|TRBV15|.
CATGTASNEKLFF
TGTGCCACTGGGACAGCATCGAATGAAAAACTGTTTTTT
>TRBJ2-2|TRBD2|TRBV9|.
CASSESLAGRTGELFF
TGTGCCAGCAGCGAAAGTTTAGCGGGCCGCACCGGGGAGCTGTTTTTT
>TRBJ2-2|.|TRBV6-1|once
CASIGGQGTGELFF
TGTGCCAGCATCGGGGGGCAGGGCACCGGGGAGCTGTTTTTT
>TRBJ2-5|.|TRBV2|.
CASSYRDRHDGETQYF
TGTGCCAGCAGTTACCGGGACCGCCACGATGGAGAGACCCAGTACTTC
>TRBJ1-2|.|TRBV7-9|.
CASSPAPGPNYGYTF
TGTGCCAGCAGCCCAGCCCCAGGGCCTAACTATGGCTACACCTTC
>TRBJ1-5|.|TRBV7-8|.
CASSLAGVYSNQPQHF
TGTGCCAGCAGCTTAGCGGGCGTTTATAGCAATCAGCCCCAGCATTTT
>TRBJ2-7|.|TRBV27|.
CASNLRETKPYEQYF
TGTGCCAGCAACCTTAGAGAGACAAAGCCCTACGAGCAGTACTTC
>TRBJ2-1|.|TRBV28|.
CASSRIKNEQFF
TGTGCCAGCAGCCGGATCAAAAATGAGCAGTTCTTC
>TRBJ1-5|.|TRBV2|.
CASSVGRAREGQPQHF
TGTGCCAGCAGTGTGGGAAGGGCGAGGGAGGGGCAGCCCCAGCATTTT
>TRBJ1-2|.|TRBV28|.
CASSPDGANYGYTF
TGTGCCAGCAGCCCCGACGGGGCCAACTATGGCTACACCTTC
>TRBJ2-5|.|TRBV28|.
CASSSPDRYQETQYF
TGTGCCAGCAGTTCCCCCGACAGGTATCAAGAGACCCAGTACTTC
>TRBJ1-1|.|TRBV28|.
CASINRESATEAFF
TGTGCCAGTATAAACAGGGAGTCGGCCACTGAAGCTTTCTTT
>TRBJ1-5|.|TRBV6-6|.
CASSYPGRNQPQHF
TGTGCCAGCAGTTACCCGGGCAGGAATCAGCCCCAGCATTTT
>TRBJ2-5|.|TRBV18|.
CASSPSGPPRGTQYF
TGTGCCAGCTCACCATCCGGGCCTCCACGGGGGACCCAGTACTTC
>TRBJ1-2|.|TRBV7-9|once
CASSDPQRSWNGYTF
TGTGCCAGCAGCGATCCCCAACGTTCGTGGAATGGCTACACCTTC
>TRBJ2-7|TRBD1|TRBV2|few
CASDVWGQGSEQYF
TGTGCCAGCGATGTATGGGGACAGGGCTCCGAGCAGTACTTC
>TRBJ1-2|.|TRBV10-3|.
CAISNGPDGYTF
TGTGCCATCAGTAATGGGCCTGACGGCTACACCTTC
>TRBJ1-1|.|TRBV30|.
CAWSVLLMNTEAFF
TGTGCCTGGAGTGTGTTGTTGATGAACACTGAAGCTTTCTTT
>TRBJ2-1|.|TRBV18|.
CASSPPGRSYNEQFF
TGTGCCAGCTCACCACCGGGACGGTCCTACAATGAGCAGTTCTTC
>TRBJ1-1|.|TRBV7-8|.
CASSLVLRGVEAFF
TGTGCCAGCAGCTTAGTTCTCCGGGGGGTTGAAGCTTTCTTT